These 8 T cell receptor beta chains were all obtained from the same sample, sequenced in a study of cytomegalovirus exposure and HLA in healthy donors (dated 2017 in TCRdb). Library creation used the immunoSEQ multiplex PCR assay. For the multiplex PCR, a mixture combining 60 forward primers for TCR Vbeta segments and 13 reverse primers for TCR Jbeta segments was used. The table comes from immuneACCESS by way of TCRdb, which keeps in-frame sequences with V and J called. Part of the clones is missing from these tables; in studies checked, under half for an unresolved V gene and the rest for unknown reasons. For this sample there are approximately 92,000 clones; around 71% appear just once. The ten largest clones capture about 8% of the sample. Sequencing input: PBMCs. These receptors all come from a man in his sixties in good health and CMV-seronegative.

The chain couples TRBV6-1 to TRBJ1-2; D perhaps matches TRBD1 (5 bases). CDR1 is MNHNS, CDR2 SASEGT, per germline. Trimming left V 2 bases short and J 4 bases short, with 8 bases between. The CDR3 is 13 amino acids. The CDR3 nucleotides are TGTGCCAGCAGTGAAACAGGTACCTATGGCTACACCTTC. Encoded protein: CASSETGTYGYTF.

This clone is a singleton in its sample. The chain carries TRBV6-4 and TRBJ2-1, with TRBD1 matching 8 bases. The V gene end was trimmed by 6 bases and the J gene end by 3 bases; junction bases not matched to a gene: 10. CDR3 length: 16 residues. CDR1 is MRHNA, CDR2 SNTAGT, per germline. CDR3 bases: TGTGCCAGCAGCGTATCCGGGACAGGCCACTACAATGAGCAGTTCTTC. It yields the protein CASSVSGTGHYNEQFF.

This chain joins TRBV18 and TRBJ2-3; weak D call: TRBD1 (5 bases). The germline V gene encodes CDR1 KGHSH and CDR2 LQKENI. This CDR3 comprises 13 residues. Trimming removed 5 bases at V and 0 bases at J, with 6 bases between. CDR3 nucleotide sequence: TGTGCCAGCTCAGGGGCTAGCACAGATACGCAGTATTTT. It specifies CASSGASTDTQYF.

The chain employs TRBV10-3 and TRBJ2-3, with D possibly being TRBD2 (6 bases). This CDR3 is 14 amino acids long. Germline CDR1 is ENHRY and CDR2 is SYGVKD. Trimming took off 8 bases at V and 0 bases at J, with 12 bases between the two ends. CDR3 protein: CAIRDSRSTDTQYF. The CDR3 nucleotides are TGTGCCATCCGGGACTCACGAAGCACAGATACGCAGTATTTT.

The chain joins TRBV28 to TRBJ2-2; the match to TRBD1 covers 11 bases. There are 16 residues in the CDR3. After removal of 6 bases from V and 7 bases from J, the junction contained 10 bases not matched to a gene. Germline CDR1 MDHEN, CDR2 SYDVKM. The CDR3 coding sequence is TGTGCCAGCAGCCCCCCCGGACAGGGGGCCGGCGGGGAGCTGTTTTTT. It codes for CASSPPGQGAGGELFF.

The rearrangement links TRBV28 to TRBJ2-1; 11 bases fit TRBD2. Per the germline V gene, CDR1 is MDHEN and CDR2 is SYDVKM. V shed 6 bases and J 5 bases; nucleotides not matched to a gene: 3. The CDR3 length is 14 residues. The CDR3 DNA reads TGTGCCAGCAGGGGGACTAGCGGTAACAATGAGCAGTTCTTC. The encoded protein is CASRGTSGNNEQFF.

The rearrangement joins TRBV28 to TRBJ2-7; 9 bases line up with TRBD1. Trimming removed 7 bases from V and 3 bases from J; junction bases left unmatched: 10. There are 15 residues in the CDR3. The germline V gene has CDR1 MDHEN and CDR2 SYDVKM. The DNA for the CDR3 is TGTGCCAGCACCCCCTCGGGGACAGGGAGCTACGAGCAGTACTTC. Its protein product is CASTPSGTGSYEQYF. The full variable domain, with the rest looked up from reference TRBV28 and TRBJ2-7, is DVKVTQSSRYLVKRTGEKVFLECVQDMDHENMFWYRQDPGLGLRLIYFSYDVKMKEKGDIPEGYSVSREKKERFSLILESASTNQTSMYLCASTPSGTGSYEQYFGPGTRLTVT.

The rearrangement links TRBV19 to TRBJ1-2; perhaps TRBD1 as D (5 bases). Trimming took off 5 bases at V and 8 bases at J, with 15 bases between the two ends. The CDR3 totals 13 residues. Germline CDR1 reads LNHDA; CDR2 reads SQIVND (reference sequence). The CDR3 DNA sequence: TGTGCCAGTAGTTTGACGGGGGAGGGCGGCTACACCTTC. It specifies CASSLTGEGGYTF.